The 15 T cell receptor beta chains below were found in one sample sequenced in a study of T cell changes during pregnancy in multiple sclerosis. Clones were sequenced by immunoSEQ multiplex PCR, and TCRdb holds only the in-frame ones, with some missing. The data show roughly 32,000 clones, under 95% seen once. The material sequenced was CD4+ T cells from peripheral blood mononuclear cells, taken in the second trimester of pregnancy. Receptors were obtained from a female donor with multiple sclerosis, enrolled in a pregnancy study.

The chain has TRBV19 and TRBJ2-7; 8 bases agree with TRBD1. From germline, CDR1 is LNHDA and CDR2 SQIVND (reference sequence). V lost 7 bases to trimming and J lost 2 bases; unmatched junction nucleotides: 10. The CDR3 contains 15 residues. This CDR3 reads CASTPGTGMTYEQYF. The CDR3 nucleotides are TGTGCCAGTACCCCCGGGACAGGAATGACCTACGAGCAGTACTTC.

V and J are TRBV6-6 and TRBJ2-1; 8 positions match TRBD1. CDR3 length equals 15 residues. Germline V lookup: CDR1 MNHNY, CDR2 SVGAGI (reference sequence). With V trimmed by 7 bases and J by 3 bases, 8 bases remained unmatched. The CDR3 nucleotides are TGTGCCAGCACTCTCCAGGGGGCCAACTACAATGAGCAGTTCTTC. Amino acids: CASTLQGANYNEQFF.

This chain joins TRBV5-4 and TRBJ1-3, with 8 bases identical to TRBD1. This CDR3 is 16 amino acids long. CDR1 is SGHNT and CDR2 is YYREEE in the germline V gene (reference sequence). The junction had 9 bases not matched to a gene; V was cut back by 4 bases and J by 3 bases. For the CDR3, the DNA is TGTGCCAGCAGCCGGTTTGGGACAGGCGTTGGAAACACCATATATTTT. Protein sequence: CASSRFGTGVGNTIYF. The full variable domain, rest sourced from reference TRBV5-4 and TRBJ1-3, is ETGVTQSPTHLIKTRGQQVTLRCSSQSGHNTVSWYQQALGQGPQFIFQYYREEENGRGNFPPRFSGLQFPNYSSELNVNALELDDSALYLCASSRFGTGVGNTIYFGEGSWLTVV.

J is TRBJ2-7 and V is TRBV19; TRBD2 is a possible D gene (7 bases). V was cut by 4 bases and J by 2 bases, with 15 bases left in between. Germline assignment: CDR1 LNHDA and CDR2 SQIVND (reference sequence). The CDR3 loop spans 15 amino acids. CDR3 region: CASSKGGTSAYEQYF. DNA for the CDR3: TGTGCCAGTAGTAAGGGGGGGACGTCTGCCTACGAGCAGTACTTC.

V usage is TRBV15 and J usage is TRBJ2-5; the match to TRBD1 covers 8 bases. The V segment lost 0 bases and the J segment 1 base; nucleotides outside the gene matches: 1. The CDR3 covers 15 residues. Germline CDR1 is LNHNV and CDR2 is YYDKDF (reference sequence). The CDR3 reads CATSREGQAQETQYF. CDR3 coding DNA: TGTGCCACCAGCAGAGAGGGACAGGCCCAAGAGACCCAGTACTTC.

This clone was seen a handful of times. In DNA, the CDR3 is TGTGCCAGTACGAACGGGGGGCGTCAGCCCCAGCATTTT. This translates into CASTNGGRQPQHF. V and J are TRBV19 and TRBJ1-5, with a possible D match to TRBD1 (6 bases). This CDR3 contains 13 residues. The V end lost 7 bases, the J end lost 6 bases, and 13 bases lay between the germline ends. Germline CDR1 and CDR2: LNHDA and SQIVND (reference sequence).

The chain employs TRBV7-9 and TRBJ2-6; unclear D gene. CDR3 size: 13 residues. The germline V gene encodes CDR1 SEHNR and CDR2 FQNEAQ (reference sequence). Trimming cost V 3 bases and J 3 bases, with 3 bases left between them. As DNA, the CDR3 is TGTGCCAGCAGCTTTAGTGGGGCCAACGTCCTGACTTTC. This gives the protein CASSFSGANVLTF.

The genes are TRBV7-2 and TRBJ2-4; TRBD2 is a possible D gene (5 bases). This CDR3 has 17 amino acids. The germline V gene encodes CDR1 SGHTA and CDR2 FQGNSA. The V end lost 1 base, the J end lost 0 bases, and 13 bases lay between the germline ends. CDR3 DNA sequence: TGTGCCAGCAGCTTAGTTAGGGTAGGACTAGCCAAAAACATTCAGTACTTC. It is translated as CASSLVRVGLAKNIQYF. The whole variable domain, remainder taken from reference TRBV7-2 and TRBJ2-4, is GAGVSQSPSNKVTEKGKDVELRCDPISGHTALYWYRQSLGQGLEFLIYFQGNSAPDKSGLPSDRFSAERTGGSVSTLTIQRTQQEDSAVYLCASSLVRVGLAKNIQYFGAGTRLSVL.

V and J are TRBV9 and TRBJ1-3; 7 bases agree with TRBD1. Per the germline V gene, CDR1 is SGDLS and CDR2 is YYNGEE. CDR3 length: 15 residues. V trimming: 0 bases; J trimming: 3 bases; junction bases outside the gene matches: 3. CDR3 coding DNA: TGTGCCAGCAGCGTAGCTACAGGGGTTGGAAACACCATATATTTT. Translated, it gives CASSVATGVGNTIYF.

The chain combines TRBV15 with TRBJ1-4; maybe TRBD1 (6 bases). V gave up 4 bases and J gave up 1 base, with 13 bases separating them. The germline V gene encodes CDR1 LNHNV and CDR2 YYDKDF (reference sequence). The CDR3 consists of 16 residues. As DNA, the CDR3 is TGTGCCACCAGCAACAGGGTTGGGGTAACTAATGAAAAACTGTTTTTT. Residues: CATSNRVGVTNEKLFF.

The V and J genes are TRBV11-3 and TRBJ2-3, with D perhaps TRBD1 (6 bases). Germline assignment: CDR1 SGHNT and CDR2 YENEEA. With 1 base removed from V and 2 bases from J, the gap between germline ends came to 16 bases. The CDR3 is 17 amino acids. CDR3 in amino acids: CASSLGSPWTVTDTQYF. The CDR3 DNA reads TGTGCCAGCAGCTTAGGGTCTCCCTGGACAGTCACAGATACGCAGTATTTT.

This rearrangement joins TRBV7-2 to TRBJ2-3; 12 bases line up with TRBD1. Germline-derived CDR1 and CDR2 are SGHTA and FQGNSA. There are 16 residues in the CDR3. Trimming at V came to 4 bases and at J to 3 bases, leaving 5 bases not matched to a gene. CDR3 region: CASSSGQGARTDTQYF. CDR3 coding DNA: TGTGCCAGCAGCTCGGGACAGGGGGCGCGGACAGATACGCAGTATTTT.

V and J are TRBV19 and TRBJ1-3, with D unresolved. The CDR3 is made up of 15 amino acids. CDR1 and CDR2 from the germline V gene are LNHDA and SQIVND (reference sequence). The germline V and J ends were trimmed by 6 bases and 0 bases, with 12 bases remaining between them. The CDR3 DNA reads as TGTGCCAGTAGGATGCGACATCACTCTGGAAACACCATATATTTT. This codes for CASRMRHHSGNTIYF. The variable domain in full, completed from reference TRBV19 and TRBJ1-3, reads DGGITQSPKYLFRKEGQNVTLSCEQNLNHDAMYWYRQDPGQGLRLIYYSQIVNDFQKGDIAEGYSVSREKKESFPLTVTSAQKNPTAFYLCASRMRHHSGNTIYFGEGSWLTVV.

This sequence joins TRBV7-9 and TRBJ2-3; 11 bases match TRBD2. The junction had 2 bases not matched to a gene; V was cut back by 5 bases and J by 1 base. Germline values: CDR1 SEHNR, CDR2 FQNEAQ (reference sequence). The CDR3 is 15 residues long. The CDR3 nucleotides read TGTGCCAGCAGCCGGACTAGCGGGCGCACAGATACGCAGTATTTT. Encoded protein: CASSRTSGRTDTQYF.

This clone has just one count. The J gene is TRBJ1-2, the V gene TRBV19, with D unclear. With 1 base removed from V and 4 bases from J, the gap between germline ends came to 13 bases. Germline-derived CDR1 and CDR2 are LNHDA and SQIVND (reference sequence). The CDR3 runs to 15 residues. The CDR3 nucleotides read TGTGCCAGTAGTATAGGAGGCCAGCTCGGCTATGGCTACACCTTC. This sequence encodes CASSIGGQLGYGYTF.